This T cell receptor beta chain stems from a study of CD8 T cells in ankylosing spondylitis (dated by TCRdb to the late 2010s). With regard to the full study: The study set out to find disease-linked TCR variants by profiling T cell receptor beta repertoires in ankylosing spondylitis patients and healthy donors. The whole study cohort included 85 to 120 healthy donors and 25 ankylosing spondylitis patients. Samples of peripheral blood were taken, and for ankylosing spondylitis patients, synovial fluid was collected as well. What the authors observed across the whole study: A TCR beta motif of several highly homologous amino acid variants appeared characteristic of blood from ankylosing spondylitis patients. Some motif variants were previously reported in synovial fluid and blood of reactive arthritis patients, suggesting common disease-initiation mechanisms. In peripheral blood, the disease-linked clones were found at relatively low frequencies and had a CD8+ phenotype. According to the report, matched synovial fluid samples from ankylosing spondylitis patients were significantly enriched for the disease-linked clones.

The junction carries 12 bases between V and J, which are trimmed by 6 bases and 0 bases respectively. From its cysteine to its phenylalanine, the CDR3 spans 14 amino acids. Kept here is only the CDR3 DNA, which spans 42 bases and is read in frame from base 1. The table lists this clonotype with a few counts. Its antigen remains unidentified. No base quality values were provided; no much bigger clone lies one nucleotide off. These reads were obtained on an Illumina HiSeq 2500. Quantitative 5'-RACE with molecular barcodes was used to prepare TCR beta libraries. Regarding the original processing steps: A new computational method, built on a probabilistic model of VDJ rearrangement, was used to identify disease-linked TCR variants. TCRdb applied fastp at Q25 and MiXCR to the public reads, then kept only in-frame beta chains. Records with the same CDR3 protein are collapsed into one entry carrying the most frequent genes and DNA. V and J calls and clone size were set by TCRdb, not the authors. This sample holds 700,000 or so distinct CDR3 sequences; 15% to 20% were observed only once. Roughly a fifth of the sample is in the top ten clones.

The TCR was taken from a male donor with ankylosing spondylitis. The sequenced sample was blood, either unsorted or a sorted T cell fraction (not recorded which). The rearranged chain carries TRBV12-3 or TRBV12-4 and TRBJ2-7; a tentative D match to TRBD1 spans 5 bases. The CDR3 sequence is CASSRFGASYEQYF. The DNA is TGTGCCAGCAGCCGCTTTGGGGCCTCCTACGAGCAGTACTTC.